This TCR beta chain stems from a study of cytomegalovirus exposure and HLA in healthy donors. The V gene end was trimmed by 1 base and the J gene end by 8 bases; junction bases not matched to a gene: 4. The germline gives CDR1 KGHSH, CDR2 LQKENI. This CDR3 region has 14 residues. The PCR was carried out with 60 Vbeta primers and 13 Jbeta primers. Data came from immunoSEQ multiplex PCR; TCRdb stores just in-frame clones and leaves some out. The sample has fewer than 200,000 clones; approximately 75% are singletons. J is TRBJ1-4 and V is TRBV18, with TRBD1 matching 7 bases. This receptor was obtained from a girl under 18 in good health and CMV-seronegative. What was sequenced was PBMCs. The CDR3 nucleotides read TGTGCCAGCTCACCACAGGGGGCTGGGGAAAAACTGTTTTTT. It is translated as CASSPQGAGEKLFF.